This TCR beta chain was obtained from a study of cytomegalovirus exposure and HLA in healthy donors. Study conclusions and caveats: In vitro work confirmed that a few CMV-associated chains recognize CMV antigens. The study listed under 200 cytomegalovirus-associated TCR beta chains. A later analysis linked a missense DCLRE1C variant to TCR beta V- and J-gene trimming. The authors excluded some V segments, including TRBV6-2 and TRBV6-3, as indistinguishable.

As concerns this clone: The antigen is not known.

The primer mix had 60 Vbeta and 13 Jbeta primers. Some clones are missing from TCRdb's copy, which holds only in-frame ones; the method was immunoSEQ multiplex PCR. Of fewer than 180,000 clones in the sample, about 60% were seen once. CDR1 is LNHDA and CDR2 is SQIVND in the germline V gene (reference sequence). Trimming at V came to 11 bases and at J to 2 bases, leaving 10 bases not matched to a gene. The CDR3 has 14 amino acids. This chain links TRBV19 with TRBJ1-2; 8 positions match TRBD1. The specimen was PBMCs. The clonotype originates from a woman aged 55-69 years in good health and CMV-seropositive. In nucleotides, the CDR3 is TGTGCCGCCGGGACAGGTTTCATAAACTATGGCTACACCTTC. Protein sequence: CAAGTGFINYGYTF.